This T cell receptor (beta chain) came from a study of shared clonotypes between healthy human individuals. General study findings and limits: Shared across a few donors were roughly 4.8% of the naive CD4 clonotypes.

Only CD45RO-negative cells positively selected for CCR7 counted as naive CD8 cells, so terminally differentiated effector memory CD45RA+ cells were excluded. On this clone: Its target is not known.

This CDR3 contains 15 residues. CDR1 and CDR2 (germline): SGHAT, FQNNGV. Between the trimmed V and J ends, which lost 1 base and 9 bases, there was a span of 18 bases. The data were produced by immunoSEQ multiplex PCR, yet TCRdb's version contains in-frame clones alone and is incomplete. The sample includes 800,000 or so clones, around 96% of them seen just once. The chain has TRBV11-2 and TRBJ2-5; D call uncertain. This TCR was recovered from a young man in good health. The sequencing input was naive CD8+ T cells sorted from blood. The CDR3 region is CASSLVLTAAEAQYF. The DNA of the CDR3 is TGTGCCAGCAGCTTAGTCCTCACTGCAGCTGAGGCCCAGTACTTC.